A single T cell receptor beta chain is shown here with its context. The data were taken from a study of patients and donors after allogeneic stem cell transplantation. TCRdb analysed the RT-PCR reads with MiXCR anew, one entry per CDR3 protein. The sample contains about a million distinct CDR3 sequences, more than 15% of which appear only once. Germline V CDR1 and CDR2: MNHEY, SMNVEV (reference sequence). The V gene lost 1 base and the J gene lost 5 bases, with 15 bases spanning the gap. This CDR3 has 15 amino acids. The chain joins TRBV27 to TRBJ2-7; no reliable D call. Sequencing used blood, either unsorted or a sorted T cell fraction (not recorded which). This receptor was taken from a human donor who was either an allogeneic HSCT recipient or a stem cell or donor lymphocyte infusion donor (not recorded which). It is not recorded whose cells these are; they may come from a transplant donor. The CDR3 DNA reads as TGTGCCAGCAGTTTATGGACCACTCCTACCCACGAGCAGTACTTC. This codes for CASSLWTTPTHEQYF.